Presented here are 25 T cell receptor beta chains from one specimen sequenced in a study of cytomegalovirus exposure and HLA in healthy donors. The PCR employed 60 Vbeta primers together with 13 Jbeta primers. Only in-frame clones appear in the TCRdb table, and some are missing; sequencing was by immunoSEQ multiplex PCR. The table has about 250,000 clones, around 90% seen once. Material for sequencing was PBMCs. The receptors here all came from a girl aged 2 to 9 in good health and CMV-seronegative.

This chain joins TRBV6-6 and TRBJ1-6; TRBD1 is a possible D gene (5 bases). Trimming left V 7 bases short and J 5 bases short, with 18 bases between. This CDR3 has 16 residues. CDR1 MNHNY and CDR2 SVGAGI come from the germline V gene (reference sequence). In DNA, the CDR3 is TGTGCCAGCACCAAAACTGGCAGGGCAGATAATTCACCCCTCCACTTT. Its protein product is CASTKTGRADNSPLHF.

This clone was seen once. This chain uses TRBV6-5 with TRBJ1-1, with 7 bases matching TRBD1. V lost 6 bases and J lost 4; bases outside the gene matches: 8. Germline CDR1 and CDR2: MNHEY and SVGAGI. The length of the CDR3 is 14 residues. The CDR3 DNA is TGTGCCAGCAGACGCGAGAAGGGGGCCACTGAAGCTTTCTTT. As protein: CASRREKGATEAFF.

The chain uses TRBV13 and TRBJ1-1, with D uncertain. CDR3 length: 15 residues. V dropped 6 bases and J dropped 9 bases, with 23 bases sitting between them. Germline V gives CDR1 PRHDT, CDR2 FYEKMQ (reference sequence). CDR3 DNA: TGTGCCAGCAGGAGCCGTAGCTTAAAGTTCCAGAAAGCTTTCTTT. It codes for CASRSRSLKFQKAFF.

This chain connects TRBV15 to TRBJ2-7; TRBD2 matches at 10 bases. V trimming: 5 bases; J trimming: 3 bases; junction bases outside the gene matches: 4. The germline gives CDR1 LNHNV, CDR2 YYDKDF (reference sequence). The CDR3 extends over 14 amino acids. CDR3 region: CATSPGLAHYEQYF. For the CDR3, the DNA is TGTGCCACCAGCCCGGGACTAGCGCACTACGAGCAGTACTTC.

The chain joins TRBV28 to TRBJ2-5, with D unresolved. Germline V lookup: CDR1 MDHEN, CDR2 SYDVKM. The CDR3 length is 13 residues. The V end lost 5 bases, the J end lost 0 bases, and 7 bases lay between the germline ends. Here the CDR3 reads CASSPNYQETQYF. Written as DNA, the CDR3 is TGTGCCAGCAGTCCAAACTACCAAGAGACCCAGTACTTC.

CDR3 bases: TGCGCCAGCAGCCTAGCGGGGGGACCGTTCGAGCAGTACTTC. Translating it yields CASSLAGGPFEQYF. The V gene is TRBV4-1, the J gene TRBJ2-7; 10 bases line up with TRBD2. Germline V gene sequence: CDR1 MGHRA, CDR2 YSYEKL. The CDR3 runs 14 residues. Trimming at V came to 4 bases and at J to 6 bases, leaving 6 bases not matched to a gene.

The gene calls are TRBV6-5 and TRBJ2-3, with unresolved D. The germline CDR1 and CDR2 sequences are MNHEY and SVGAGI. V was pared by 5 bases and J by 6 bases, with 9 bases between. The CDR3 contains 12 residues. The CDR3 protein is CASSKNPDTQYF. DNA for the CDR3: TGTGCCAGCAGTAAAAATCCGGATACGCAGTATTTT.

The chain is built from TRBV27 and TRBJ1-2, with D maybe TRBD1 (5 bases). Trimming took off 7 bases at V and 7 bases at J, with 16 bases between the two ends. The CDR3 length is 13 residues. Germline V lookup: CDR1 MNHEY, CDR2 SMNVEV (reference sequence). CDR3 DNA: TGTGCCAGCACCTCGGGGGAACAGTTTGGCTACACCTTC. This gives the protein CASTSGEQFGYTF.

The chain links TRBV19 to TRBJ2-7; 13 nucleotides agree with TRBD2. V dropped 7 bases and J dropped 5; count of bases not matched to a gene: 5. The CDR3 contains 14 residues. The germline V gene encodes CDR1 LNHDA and CDR2 SQIVND (reference sequence). The CDR3 DNA sequence: TGTGCCAGTAAGCGGACTAGCGGGAGTAACGAGCAGTACTTC. It encodes CASKRTSGSNEQYF.

This chain's CDR3 is CASSEVTQGSYEQYF. The CDR3 DNA follows: TGTGCCAGCAGTGAAGTGACACAGGGCTCCTACGAGCAGTACTTC. This sequence joins TRBV6-1 and TRBJ2-7; a possible D gene is TRBD1 (6 bases). Trimming left V 1 base short and J 0 bases short, with 10 bases between. This CDR3 comprises 15 residues. The germline CDR1 and CDR2 sequences are MNHNS and SASEGT.

J is TRBJ2-7 and V is TRBV30, with D tentatively TRBD2 (5 bases). The CDR3 spans 12 residues. Looked up from germline, CDR1 is GTSNPN and CDR2 is SVGIG (reference sequence). The V gene lost 3 bases and the J gene lost 4 bases, with 10 bases spanning the gap. The chain's CDR3 is CAWSPSGYEQYF. In DNA form, the CDR3 reads TGTGCCTGGAGCCCGAGCGGATACGAGCAGTACTTC. Combining the CDR3 with reference TRBV30 and TRBJ2-7 gives the whole variable domain SQTIHQWPATLVQPVGSPLSLECTVEGTSNPNLYWYRQAAGRGLQLLFYSVGIGQISSEVPQNLSASRPQDRQFILSSKKLLLSDSGFYLCAWSPSGYEQYFGPGTRLTVT.

The genes are TRBV4-1 and TRBJ2-1, with TRBD2 as a possible D gene (6 bases). V lost 6 bases and J lost 8, with 26 bases in between. The CDR3 totals 17 residues. Germline V gene data show CDR1 as MGHRA and CDR2 as YSYEKL. DNA for the CDR3: TGCGCCAGCAGACCTACACGGGCGGGACTCGCCCGCGATGAGCAGTTCTTC. The encoded protein is CASRPTRAGLARDEQFF.

The chain is built from TRBV10-3 and TRBJ2-2; 9 bases align to TRBD2. Per germline, CDR1 ENHRY and CDR2 SYGVKD. V shed 6 bases, J shed 6 bases, and the junction held 11 bases outside the gene matches. The CDR3 runs 16 residues. CDR3 nucleotides: TGTGCCATCAGGACTATAGCGGGAGTGGACGCCGGGGAGCTGTTTTTT. Translating gives CAIRTIAGVDAGELFF.

The chain carries TRBV10-3 and TRBJ2-3; tentative D call: TRBD2 (6 bases). This CDR3 comprises 14 residues. V lost 6 bases, J lost 7 bases, and 17 bases lay in between. CDR1 and CDR2 from the germline V gene are ENHRY and SYGVKD. CDR3 loop: CAIRAGGSKNTQYF. CDR3 DNA: TGTGCCATCAGAGCGGGCGGGTCGAAAAATACGCAGTATTTT.

The V gene is TRBV6-1, the J gene TRBJ2-7, with 10 bases aligning to TRBD1. This CDR3 is 18 amino acids long. Germline V gene sequence: CDR1 MNHNS, CDR2 SASEGT. V was pared by 3 bases and J by 3 bases, with 14 bases of the junction left unmatched. The CDR3 loop is CASSDHRHRDRGFYEQYF. For the CDR3, the DNA is TGTGCCAGCAGTGACCACCGGCACCGGGACAGGGGATTCTACGAGCAGTACTTC.

V gene TRBV9 combines with J gene TRBJ1-5; 7 bases agree with TRBD1. CDR1 is SGDLS and CDR2 is YYNGEE in the germline V gene. J gave up 9 bases and V 0 bases, and 6 bases lay outside the gene matches. There are 14 residues in the CDR3. CDR3 amino acids: CASSVGDSGRPQHF. The CDR3 DNA reads as TGTGCCAGCAGCGTAGGGGACAGTGGTAGGCCCCAGCATTTT.

Comment on this clone: At one end, the junction sequence differs from germline, possibly due to a read error. The chain uses TRBV7-9 and TRBJ2-1; the match to TRBD2 covers 11 bases. Germline V CDR1 and CDR2: SEHNR, FQNEAQ (reference sequence). This CDR3 spans 14 amino acids. The CDR3 coding sequence is TGTGCCAGCAGCGTAGCGGGAGGGTACAATGAGCAGTTCTTC. This translates into CASSVAGGYNEQFF.

The chain links TRBV9 to TRBJ2-7; the match to TRBD2 covers 8 bases. Per germline, CDR1 SGDLS and CDR2 YYNGEE. The CDR3 is made up of 15 amino acids. The V segment lost 4 bases and the J segment 5 bases; nucleotides outside the gene matches: 11. CDR3 DNA: TGTGCCAGCAGCTCGGAAGCGGGGGTGTTCGACGAGCAGTACTTC. Translating it yields CASSSEAGVFDEQYF. The full variable domain, rest sourced from reference TRBV9 and TRBJ2-7, is DSGVTQTPKHLITATGQRVTLRCSPRSGDLSVYWYQQSLDQGLQFLIQYYNGEERAKGNILERFSAQQFPDLHSELNLSSLELGDSALYFCASSSEAGVFDEQYFGPGTRLTVT.

V gene TRBV5-6 combines with J gene TRBJ2-1; 12 bases line up with TRBD2. Trimming cost V 3 bases and J 4 bases; bases outside gene matches: 5. This CDR3 region has 16 residues. CDR1 and CDR2 from the germline V gene are SGHDT and YYEEEE. As DNA, the CDR3 is TGTGCCAGCAGCTCACCGGGACTAGCGGGTTACAATGAGCAGTTCTTC. As protein: CASSSPGLAGYNEQFF.

This chain connects TRBV4-1 to TRBJ2-1; the match to TRBD1 covers 9 bases. The V and J ends lost 2 bases and 7 bases, in that order; junction bases with no gene match: 3. Germline CDR1 MGHRA, CDR2 YSYEKL. CDR3 length equals 14 residues. The CDR3 sequence: CASSQWTGDNEQFF. Written as DNA, the CDR3 is TGCGCCAGCAGCCAATGGACAGGGGATAATGAGCAGTTCTTC.

The J gene is TRBJ2-1, the V gene TRBV5-4; D uncertain. Deletions cut 2 bases from V and 7 bases from J, with 4 bases between. The CDR3 runs 11 residues. In germline, CDR1 is SGHNT, CDR2 YYREEE (reference sequence). Here the CDR3 reads CASSFMNEQFF. CDR3 DNA: TGTGCCAGCAGCTTTATGAATGAGCAGTTCTTC.

The chain carries TRBV5-1 and TRBJ1-4; 7 nucleotides agree with TRBD1. V trimming: 4 bases; J trimming: 6 bases; junction bases outside the gene matches: 6. Germline values: CDR1 SGHRS, CDR2 YFSETQ. The CDR3 spans 14 residues. The CDR3 DNA sequence: TGCGCCAGCAGCCAAACCGGGACAGATGAAAAACTGTTTTTT. Encoded protein: CASSQTGTDEKLFF.

This chain joins TRBV27 and TRBJ2-5; possibly TRBD1 for D (5 bases). Per the germline V gene, CDR1 is MNHEY and CDR2 is SMNVEV (reference sequence). Trimming removed 7 bases from V and 2 bases from J, with 14 bases in between. CDR3 size: 14 residues. This chain's CDR3 is CASTPRKGQETQYF. CDR3 DNA: TGTGCCAGCACCCCCCGTAAGGGGCAAGAGACCCAGTACTTC.

The chain joins TRBV27 to TRBJ1-1; tentative D call: TRBD1 (5 bases). CDR3 size: 12 residues. Trimming took 7 bases from V and 7 from J, leaving 13 bases between them. Germline assignment: CDR1 MNHEY and CDR2 SMNVEV (reference sequence). This chain's CDR3 is CASIQGNFEAFF. Written as DNA, the CDR3 is TGTGCCAGCATTCAGGGAAATTTTGAAGCTTTCTTT.

The rearrangement uses TRBV14 and TRBJ1-1, with TRBD1 as a possible D gene (5 bases). Germline-derived CDR1 and CDR2 are SGHDN and FVKESK. V was shortened by 0 bases and J by 4 bases, with 12 bases between the two germline ends. The CDR3 has 15 amino acids. The DNA for the CDR3 is TGTGCCAGCAGCCAAGATCAGGGAGCGGGCACTGAAGCTTTCTTT. Translating gives CASSQDQGAGTEAFF.